These 11 T cell receptor beta chains originate from one sample sequenced in a study of T cells after yellow fever vaccination. TCRdb reanalysed the 5' RACE reads using MiXCR and keeps one entry per CDR3 protein. The table has 70,000 or so distinct CDR3 sequences, around 6.2% seen once. The source material was CD4+ T cells sorted from PBMCs, sampled more than 13 days after the first yellow fever vaccination. The receptors originated from a man younger than 35 who received the YFV17D yellow fever vaccine.

Ten or more counts support this clonotype. The CDR3 loop reads CASSQGQGETEAFF. In nucleotides, the CDR3 is TGTGCCAGCAGCCAAGGACAGGGAGAAACTGAAGCTTTCTTT. The chain couples TRBV3-1 to TRBJ1-1; TRBD1 matches at 7 bases. This CDR3 spans 14 amino acids. The J segment lost 5 bases and the V segment lost 1 base, leaving 4 bases of the junction unmatched. Germline CDR1 reads LGHDT; CDR2 reads YNNKEL (reference sequence).

In its sample, this clonotype was seen a few times. The chain recombines TRBV29-1 with TRBJ1-2; D possibly corresponds to TRBD1 (6 bases). The CDR3 has 13 amino acids. Germline V lookup: CDR1 SQVTM, CDR2 ANQGSEA. Trimming removed 8 bases from V and 1 base from J, with 14 bases in between. The CDR3 DNA sequence: TGCAGCCCCGAGCAGGGGATTAACTATGGCTACACCTTC. Translating gives CSPEQGINYGYTF.

The chain has TRBV3-1 and TRBJ2-5; 9 bases match TRBD2. The CDR3 is made up of 14 amino acids. Germline-derived CDR1 and CDR2 are LGHDT and YNNKEL (reference sequence). The CDR3 protein is CASTSLAGSETQYF. In nucleotides, the CDR3 is TGTGCTTCGACCAGCCTAGCGGGGAGTGAGACCCAGTACTTC.

This clonotype was detected ten times or more. The rearrangement joins TRBV3-1 to TRBJ2-4; 7 bases map to TRBD1. The CDR3 is made up of 14 amino acids. The V segment lost 4 bases and the J segment 6 bases; nucleotides outside the gene matches: 6. Germline loops: CDR1 LGHDT, CDR2 YNNKEL (reference sequence). DNA of the CDR3: TGTGCCAGCAGCCCGAGGGGGCCGAGAAACATTCAGTACTTC. It translates to CASSPRGPRNIQYF.

The sample holds many counts of this clonotype. One junction end does not reproduce the germline sequence, and a read error may be involved. V and J are TRBV7-2 and TRBJ2-5; 13 bases align to TRBD2. The CDR3 runs 14 residues. In germline, CDR1 is SGHTA, CDR2 FQGNSA. DNA of the CDR3: TGTGCCAGCAGCCCCGACCCCGGGACTAGCGGGGCGAACTTC. Its protein is CASSPDPGTSGANF.

This clonotype was counted ten times or more. The chain joins TRBV20-1 to TRBJ1-5; no clear D gene. This CDR3 region has 14 residues. V gave up 3 bases and J gave up 3 bases, with 12 bases separating them. The germline V gene has CDR1 DFQATT and CDR2 SNEGSKA (reference sequence). This CDR3 is CSASAWQSNQPQHF. In nucleotides, the CDR3 is TGCAGTGCTAGCGCCTGGCAGTCCAATCAGCCCCAGCATTTT.

This clonotype appeared many times. This chain uses TRBV5-8 with TRBJ1-4, with 10 bases identical to TRBD1. The CDR3 is 16 amino acids. Germline loops: CDR1 SGHTS, CDR2 YDEGEE. J gave up 8 bases and V 4 bases, and 11 bases lay outside the gene matches. For the CDR3, the DNA is TGTGCCAGCAGCCTCGGACAGGGGGGCGCATACGAAAAACTGTTTTTT. Its translation is CASSLGQGGAYEKLFF.

This clonotype came up many times. The chain uses TRBV4-3 and TRBJ2-7, with 9 positions matching TRBD2. The CDR3 spans 17 residues. The V gene end was trimmed by 0 bases and the J gene end by 0 bases; junction bases not matched to a gene: 6. Germline lookup yields CDR1 LGHNA and CDR2 YSLEER. CDR3 nucleotide sequence: TGCGCCAGCAGCCAAGACGAGCGGGGGGCGAGCTCCTACGAGCAGTACTTC. Protein sequence: CASSQDERGASSYEQYF.

The sample holds many counts of this clonotype. This chain uses TRBV7-2 with TRBJ2-5; D gene uncertain. The CDR3 sequence is 12 residues long. V was cut by 4 bases and J by 9 bases, with 12 bases left in between. CDR1 is SGHTA and CDR2 is FQGNSA in the germline V gene. This CDR3 is CASSSPGLAQYF. The DNA of the CDR3 is TGTGCCAGCAGCTCCCCTGGTTTGGCCCAGTACTTC.

This clonotype appeared many times. J is TRBJ2-2 and V is TRBV11-2; TRBD2 aligns across 14 bases. The V gene end was trimmed by 5 bases and the J gene end by 0 bases; junction bases not matched to a gene: 5. Per the germline V gene, CDR1 is SGHAT and CDR2 is FQNNGV. The CDR3 is 18 amino acids. The CDR3 coding sequence is TGTGCCAGCAGCCCCCCGGGACTAGCGGGGGCGAACACCGGGGAGCTGTTTTTT. It specifies CASSPPGLAGANTGELFF.

This clonotype was seen ten or more times. The chain joins TRBV29-1 to TRBJ2-2; D call uncertain. Germline V lookup: CDR1 SQVTM, CDR2 ANQGSEA. V lost 6 bases, J lost 0 bases, and 8 bases lay in between. The CDR3 covers 13 residues. CDR3 amino acids: CSVLTPNTGELFF. In DNA form, the CDR3 reads TGCAGCGTCCTGACCCCGAACACCGGGGAGCTGTTTTTT.